A single sample gave rise to the 12 T cell receptor beta chains below, sequenced in a study of blood T cell repertoires in COVID-19. Assay used: immunoSEQ multiplex PCR; TCRdb lists only in-frame clones, some missing. The table includes hundreds of thousands of clones, around nine tenths detected once. What was sequenced was peripheral blood. The receptors shown here come from a man between 65 and 85 years old with acute or convalescent COVID-19.

This clone was recorded once. The chain has TRBV10-1 and TRBJ2-2; D unresolved. With 5 bases removed from V and 3 bases from J, the gap between germline ends came to 10 bases. Germline V lookup: CDR1 WNHNN, CDR2 SYGVQD (reference sequence). There are 14 residues in the CDR3. CDR3 nucleotides: TGCGCCAGCAGTAAACTTCTGGACACCGGGGAGCTGTTTTTT. Protein sequence: CASSKLLDTGELFF.

Notes on this clone: This CDR3 is also generated by other DNA sequences in the sample. This chain joins TRBV6-5 and TRBJ2-7; 7 nucleotides line up with TRBD1. V lost 0 bases, J lost 2 bases, and 1 base stayed unmatched. CDR1 is MNHEY, CDR2 SVGAGI, per germline. This CDR3 has 14 residues. The CDR3 region is CASSYSQGTYEQYF. The CDR3 bases are TGTGCCAGCAGTTACTCACAGGGGACCTACGAGCAGTACTTC.

This rearrangement joins TRBV5-8 to TRBJ2-3; 9 nucleotides line up with TRBD2. The CDR3 runs to 16 residues. CDR1 SGHTS and CDR2 YDEGEE come from the germline V gene. V was pared by 1 base and J by 1 base, with 4 bases of the junction left unmatched. The CDR3 loop is CASSLRRTSGTDTQYF. In DNA form, the CDR3 reads TGTGCCAGCAGCTTGCGCAGGACTAGCGGCACAGATACGCAGTATTTT. The variable domain in full, with the rest retrieved from reference TRBV5-8 and TRBJ2-3, is EAGVTQSPTHLIKTRGQQATLRCSPISGHTSVYWYQQALGLGLQFLLWYDEGEERNRGNFPPRFSGRQFPNYSSELNVNALELEDSALYLCASSLRRTSGTDTQYFGPGTRLTVL.

The genes are TRBV5-5 and TRBJ2-7; D gene ambiguous. The CDR3 runs 13 residues. The V end lost 4 bases, the J end lost 1 base, and 9 bases lay between the germline ends. Per germline, CDR1 SGHKS and CDR2 YYEKEE (reference sequence). This chain's CDR3 is CASSHGSSYEQYF. CDR3 DNA sequence: TGTGCCAGCAGCCACGGGTCGTCCTACGAGCAGTACTTC. Based on the CDR3 plus reference TRBV5-5 and TRBJ2-7, the full variable domain is DAGVTQSPTHLIKTRGQQVTLRCSPISGHKSVSWYQQVLGQGPQFIFQYYEKEERGRGNFPDRFSARQFPNYSSELNVNALLLGDSALYLCASSHGSSYEQYFGPGTRLTVT.

This rearrangement joins TRBV7-2 to TRBJ1-3, with TRBD1 matching over 8 bases. After removal of 5 bases from V and 3 bases from J, the junction contained 6 bases not matched to a gene. Germline CDR1 and CDR2: SGHTA and FQGNSA. The CDR3 consists of 15 residues. CDR3 nucleotide sequence: TGTGCCAGCAGCCTTTCAGGGGGCGGTGGAAACACCATATATTTT. Its protein product is CASSLSGGGGNTIYF.

The CDR3 DNA reads TGTGCCAGCAGCTTAAGTAGGGGGTTTAATATGAACACTGAAGCTTTCTTT. Translating it yields CASSLSRGFNMNTEAFF. The chain has TRBV13 and TRBJ1-1; D is possibly TRBD1 (6 bases). V dropped 2 bases and J dropped 0 bases, with 16 bases sitting between them. CDR3 length: 17 residues. Germline V CDR1 and CDR2: PRHDT, FYEKMQ (reference sequence).

The chain links TRBV2 to TRBJ1-1; D may be TRBD1 (6 bases). This CDR3 is 13 amino acids long. CDR1 SNHLY and CDR2 FYNNEI come from the germline V gene. Trimming pared 6 bases from V and 1 base from J, leaving 9 bases between. DNA of the CDR3: TGTGCCAGCAGAGCACAGGGGAACACTGAAGCTTTCTTT. It yields the protein CASRAQGNTEAFF.

On this clone itself: This sample includes further DNA sequences coding for the same CDR3. The V and J genes are TRBV18 and TRBJ2-7; 8 nucleotides line up with TRBD2. CDR3 length: 14 residues. Per germline, CDR1 KGHSH and CDR2 LQKENI. Trimming cost V 2 bases and J 2 bases; bases outside gene matches: 2. CDR3 region: CASSPTGGPYEQYF. CDR3 in DNA: TGTGCCAGCTCACCAACGGGGGGGCCCTACGAGCAGTACTTC.

This clone turned up a few times. The rearrangement links TRBV5-4 to TRBJ2-5; TRBD1 matches at 9 bases. The CDR3 extends over 14 amino acids. The J segment lost 5 bases and the V segment lost 9 bases, leaving 11 bases of the junction unmatched. Germline V lookup: CDR1 SGHNT, CDR2 YYREEE (reference sequence). CDR3 in amino acids: CATPRDRAGETQYF. The CDR3 DNA follows: TGTGCCACCCCCCGGGACAGGGCTGGGGAGACCCAGTACTTC.

The genes are TRBV7-2 and TRBJ2-7; the D gene is possibly TRBD2 (5 bases). The CDR3 is 18 amino acids. The germline V gene encodes CDR1 SGHTA and CDR2 FQGNSA. Trimming stripped 1 base from V and 0 bases from J, with 19 bases between. As DNA, the CDR3 is TGTGCCAGCAGCTTAGTGGCTGGGAGCGGCGCGAGCTCCTACGAGCAGTACTTC. Translating gives CASSLVAGSGASSYEQYF.

The rearrangement joins TRBV13 to TRBJ2-3; D is perhaps TRBD2 (6 bases). Trimming stripped 2 bases from V and 0 bases from J, with 18 bases between. In germline, CDR1 is PRHDT, CDR2 FYEKMQ (reference sequence). This CDR3 has 18 amino acids. CDR3 sequence: CASSLRGLGSSSTDTQYF. In DNA, the CDR3 is TGTGCCAGCAGCTTAAGGGGACTGGGCTCCTCAAGCACAGATACGCAGTATTTT.

The chain links TRBV5-1 to TRBJ1-4, with 7 nucleotides matching TRBD1. Germline CDR1 and CDR2: SGHRS and YFSETQ. This CDR3 spans 15 amino acids. V was pared by 2 bases and J by 5 bases, with 6 bases of the junction left unmatched. CDR3 coding DNA: TGCGCCAGCAGCTTATACGGGACAGAGAATGAAAAACTGTTTTTT. Protein sequence: CASSLYGTENEKLFF.